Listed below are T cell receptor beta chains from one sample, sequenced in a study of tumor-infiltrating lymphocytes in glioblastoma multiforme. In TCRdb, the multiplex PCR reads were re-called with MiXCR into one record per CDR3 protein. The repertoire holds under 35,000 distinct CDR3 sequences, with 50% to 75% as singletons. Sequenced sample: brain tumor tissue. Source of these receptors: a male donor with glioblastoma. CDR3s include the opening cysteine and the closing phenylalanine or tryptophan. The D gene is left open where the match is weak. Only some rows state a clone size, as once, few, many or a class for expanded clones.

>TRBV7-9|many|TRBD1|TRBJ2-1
CASRPGTGNEQFF
TGTGCCAGCAGGCCTGGGACAGGGAATGAGCAGTTCTTC
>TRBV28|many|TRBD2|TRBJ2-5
CASSLGLAGGETQYF
TGTGCCAGCAGTCTGGGACTAGCGGGAGGGGAGACCCAGTACTTC
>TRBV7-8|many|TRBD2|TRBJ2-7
CASSLAATSGYEQYF
TGTGCCAGCAGCTTAGCTGCGACTAGCGGGTACGAGCAGTACTTC
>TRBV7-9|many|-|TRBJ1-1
CATLLLGDTEAFF
TGTGCCACCTTACTCCTGGGTGACACTGAAGCTTTCTTT
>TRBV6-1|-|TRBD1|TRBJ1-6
CASSVHRDRENSPLHF
TGTGCCAGCAGTGTTCACCGGGACAGGGAGAATTCACCCCTCCACTTT
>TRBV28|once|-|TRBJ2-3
CASSRTLGGTDMQYF
TGTGCCAGCAGTAGGACACTTGGGGGCACAGATATGCAGTATTTT
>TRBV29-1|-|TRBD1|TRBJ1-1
CSVEPFRGEAFF
TGCAGCGTTGAACCTTTCAGGGGGGAAGCTTTCTTT
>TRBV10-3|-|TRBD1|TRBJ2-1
CTISDGRGNQQFF
TGTACCATCAGTGATGGCAGGGGGAATCAGCAGTTCTTC
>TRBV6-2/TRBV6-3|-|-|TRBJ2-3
CASSTRGGVTGTQYF
TGTGCCAGCAGCACTCGCGGTGGGGTAACCGGTACGCAGTATTTT
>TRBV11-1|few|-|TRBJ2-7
CASSVQGRQQYF
TGTGCCAGCAGCGTACAGGGTCGCCAGCAGTACTTC
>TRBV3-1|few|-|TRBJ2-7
CASSPLPGPYEQYF
TGTGCCAGCAGCCCGCTCCCCGGGCCCTACGAGCAGTACTTC
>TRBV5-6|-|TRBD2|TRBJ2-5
CASSPVAGGRETQYF
TGTGCCAGCAGCCCAGTAGCGGGAGGTCGAGAGACCCAGTACTTC
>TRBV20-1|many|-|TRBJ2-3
CSARLFSGGATDTQYF
TGCAGTGCTAGACTATTCTCTGGGGGGGCCACAGATACGCAGTATTTT
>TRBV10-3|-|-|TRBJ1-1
CAIRCREQYTEAFF
TGTGCCATCAGGTGCAGGGAGCAGTACACTGAAGCTTTCTTT
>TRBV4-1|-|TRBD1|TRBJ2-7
CANSQETGSAYEQYF
TGCGCCAACAGCCAAGAGACAGGGAGCGCCTACGAGCAGTACTTC
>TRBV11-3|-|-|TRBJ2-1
CASSGGSSGITSGPYNELFF
TGTGCCAGCAGCGGAGGATCTAGTGGGATAACTTCGGGACCCTACAATGAGCTGTTCTTC
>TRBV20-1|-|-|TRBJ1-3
CSARKGAGNTIYF
TGCAGTGCTAGGAAAGGCGCTGGAAACACCATATATTTT
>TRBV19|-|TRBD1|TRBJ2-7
CASSKYGTGRYEQYF
TGTGCCAGTAGTAAATACGGGACAGGGCGCTACGAGCAGTACTTC
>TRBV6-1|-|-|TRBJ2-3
CASSPKGGGTSTDAQYF
TGTGCCAGCAGCCCCAAGGGGGGTGGGACGTCCACAGATGCGCAGTATTTT
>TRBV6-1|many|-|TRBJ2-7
CASSAVSYEQYF
TGTGCCAGCAGTGCGGTTTCCTACGAGCAGTACTTC
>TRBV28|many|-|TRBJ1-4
CASSSGTGRESEKLFF
TGTGCCAGCAGTTCGGGGACTGGTCGGGAAAGTGAAAAACTGTTTTTT
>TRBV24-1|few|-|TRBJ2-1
CATSDPSRGKRSEQFF
TGTGCCACCAGTGACCCCTCTCGGGGAAAGAGGAGTGAGCAGTTCTTC
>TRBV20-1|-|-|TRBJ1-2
CSASDTNYGYTF
TGCAGTGCTTCGGACACGAACTATGGATACACCTTC